The sequence of this T cell receptor (beta chain) was determined in a study of cytomegalovirus exposure and HLA in healthy donors. Findings of the study overall: Based on reports, TCR beta sequences accurately predicted HLA-A and HLA-B alleles for most subjects. When analyzed later, the rates of TCR association showed variation by HLA locus, with DRB1 the most and HLA-C the fewest. Several V segments, TRBV6-2 and TRBV6-3 among them, could not be told apart and were dropped. In a later analysis, HLA-associated TCR beta chains were more clonally expanded than equally common others.

The CDR3 sequence is 14 residues long. The V end lost 5 bases, the J end lost 4 bases, and 15 bases lay between the germline ends. Germline loops: CDR1 SGHAT, CDR2 FQNNGV. This PCR relied on a set of 60 Vbeta primers and 13 Jbeta primers. Profiling relied on immunoSEQ multiplex PCR, and the TCRdb table lists in-frame clones only, not all of them. The table lists 200,000 to 250,000 clones, 82% of them singletons. Concerning this clone: Its antigen is currently unknown.

This receptor was identified in a woman aged 40 to 50 in good health and CMV-seronegative. J is TRBJ2-7 and V is TRBV11-2; D gene uncertain. Source material: PBMCs. The CDR3 nucleotides are TGTGCCAGCAGCCCACTTAGAGCCCATTACGAGCAGTACTTC. Residues: CASSPLRAHYEQYF.